The 16 T cell receptor beta chains reported below all come from one sample, sequenced in a study of blood T cells in healthy people across ages. The use of a sample-barcoded 5' primer and a J-beta primer mix characterized a second PCR of roughly 7 to 11 cycles. TCRdb re-derived calls from the 5' RACE reads in MiXCR, one entry per CDR3 protein. The table has about 1,500,000 distinct CDR3 sequences, 28% seen once. Sequenced sample: blood. Source of these receptors: a woman aged 30 to 39 in good health.

This clonotype was detected only a few times. The chain carries TRBV20-1 and TRBJ1-2, with a possible D match to TRBD1 (5 bases). Trimming removed 2 bases at V and 10 bases at J, with 17 bases between. In germline, CDR1 is DFQATT, CDR2 SNEGSKA (reference sequence). This CDR3 spans 13 amino acids. The CDR3 DNA sequence: TGCAGTGCTAGAACCGGGACCAAATCAGTCTACACCTTC. Its translation: CSARTGTKSVYTF.

This clonotype was counted between two and nine times. The germline gene is not matched at one end of the junction; a read error may be the cause. The CDR3 loop reads CSAPSGHSSELFF. DNA for the CDR3: TGCAGTGCCCCCTCGGGACACTCTAGTGAGCTGTTCTTC. The rearrangement joins TRBV20-1 to TRBJ2-1; possible D gene TRBD1, 6 bases. The CDR3 is 13 amino acids. Germline lookup yields CDR1 DFQATT and CDR2 SNEGSKA (reference sequence).

This clonotype was detected a few times. The chain is built from TRBV12-3 or TRBV12-4 and TRBJ1-4; the match to TRBD1 covers 7 bases. The CDR3 has 14 amino acids. V lost 5 bases, J lost 8 bases, and 8 bases stayed unmatched. Here the CDR3 reads CASSPRGPGEKLFF. DNA for the CDR3: TGTGCCAGCAGTCCAAGGGGGCCTGGAGAAAAACTGTTTTTT.

As regards this clonotype: A read error is possible here, since a much larger clone lies one base away. The chain combines TRBV29-1 with TRBJ2-7, with D possibly being TRBD1 (5 bases). Germline V CDR1 and CDR2: SQVTM, ANQGSEA. V was clipped by 7 bases and J by 5 bases, with 15 bases between them. The length of the CDR3 is 12 residues. The CDR3 DNA reads TGCAGCGGTGGGTCCCCGACAGACGAGCAGTACTTC. Its protein product is CSGGSPTDEQYF.

This clonotype showed up many times. The rearrangement joins TRBV3-1 to TRBJ2-4, with 8 bases lining up with TRBD2. CDR3 size: 14 residues. Germline V gene sequence: CDR1 LGHDT, CDR2 YNNKEL (reference sequence). V gave up 4 bases and J gave up 3 bases; unmatched junction bases: 2. This chain's CDR3 is CASSRSGGKNIQYF. As DNA, the CDR3 is TGTGCCAGCAGCCGCAGCGGGGGCAAAAACATTCAGTACTTC.

The sample holds many counts of this clonotype. CDR3 sequence (DNA): TGTGCCAGCAGCCCCCACTCACAAGAGACCCAGTACTTC. Its translation is CASSPHSQETQYF. This chain uses TRBV7-9 with TRBJ2-5; the D is unclear. The CDR3 covers 13 residues. Trimming removed 5 bases from V and 2 bases from J, with 9 bases in between. CDR1 is SEHNR and CDR2 is FQNEAQ in the germline V gene (reference sequence).

V gene TRBV12-3 or TRBV12-4 combines with J gene TRBJ2-7; TRBD1 matches at 9 bases. The end of the DNA fits TRBJ2-5 better, so the J call may be wrong. The CDR3 is 16 amino acids. The CDR3 DNA reads TGTGCCAGCAGTTCGATACCGGGACAGGGACAAGAGACCCAGTACTTC. It codes for CASSSIPGQGQETQYF.

This sequence joins TRBV20-1 and TRBJ2-1; D gene unclear. V lost 0 bases to trimming and J lost 7 bases, with 7 bases between them. The CDR3 has 12 residues. Germline CDR1 DFQATT, CDR2 SNEGSKA (reference sequence). The CDR3 DNA reads as TGCAGTGCTAGAGAAGCAGTAAATGAGCAGTTCTTC. Amino acid sequence: CSAREAVNEQFF.

This sequence joins TRBV5-1 and TRBJ2-1; D ambiguous. CDR3 length: 14 amino acids. V lost 6 bases, J lost 7 bases, and 17 bases lay in between. Germline CDR1 and CDR2: SGHRS and YFSETQ. For the CDR3, the DNA is TGCGCCAGCAACCTAGATGGGAACAGAAATGAGCAGTTCTTC. This sequence encodes CASNLDGNRNEQFF.

The chain carries TRBV12-3 or TRBV12-4 and TRBJ2-7; the D gene is possibly TRBD2 (6 bases). Trimming took off 7 bases at V and 11 bases at J, with 21 bases between the two ends. This CDR3 region has 13 residues. CDR3 residues: CASTERRDSEKYF. The CDR3 nucleotides are TGTGCCAGCACCGAACGCCGGGACTCGGAAAAGTACTTC.

A note on this clonotype: An end of the junction differs from the germline gene, which may be a read error. The genes are TRBV4-1 and TRBJ2-1; D may correspond to TRBD1 or TRBD2 (5 bases each). Germline CDR1 and CDR2: MGHRA and YSYEKL. The CDR3 consists of 17 residues. The CDR3 DNA is TGCGCCAGCAGCCCCTCAGGGCGGACTGGCGGTCACAATGATCAGTTCTTC. Protein product: CASSPSGRTGGHNDQFF.

There are a few counts of this clonotype. The V and J genes are TRBV24-1 and TRBJ2-5, with 9 bases that match TRBD1. The CDR3 sequence is 15 residues long. The V gene end was trimmed by 3 bases and the J gene end by 2 bases; junction bases not matched to a gene: 3. Germline V gives CDR1 KGHDR, CDR2 SFDVKD. CDR3: CATSDQGQGQETQYF. The CDR3 DNA reads as TGTGCCACCAGTGATCAGGGACAGGGACAAGAGACCCAGTACTTC.

With regard to this clonotype: A much larger clone lies a single base off, so this may be a read error. V and J are TRBV6-4 and TRBJ2-4; TRBD2 is a possible D gene (5 bases). Germline CDR1 and CDR2: MRHNA and SNTAGT. The CDR3 extends over 13 amino acids. Trimming stripped 6 bases from V and 13 bases from J, with 19 bases between. The CDR3 here is CASSGEEGHEQYF. The CDR3 DNA is TGTGCCAGCAGCGGTGAAGAGGGCCATGAGCAGTACTTC.

This clonotype was seen a few times. CDR3 DNA sequence: TGTGCCAGCAGCTCCACGTCCCCAGGACTGCACAATGAGCAGTTCTTC. Translation: CASSSTSPGLHNEQFF. The chain links TRBV14 to TRBJ2-1, with D perhaps matching TRBD2 (5 bases). Trimming stripped 5 bases from V and 5 bases from J, with 19 bases between. This CDR3 has 16 amino acids. Germline V gives CDR1 SGHDN, CDR2 FVKESK.

Concerning this clonotype: The junction departs from germline at one end; a sequencing error may be responsible. V usage is TRBV7-2 and J usage is TRBJ2-7; TRBD2 aligns across 10 bases. Germline CDR1 and CDR2: SGHTA and FQGNSA. CDR3 length equals 17 residues. DNA for the CDR3: TGTGCCTGCAGCAAGACTAGCGGGCTCCTCAACCACTACGAGCAGTACTTC. Its translation: CACSKTSGLLNHYEQYF.

The chain recombines TRBV20-1 with TRBJ1-2, with D unresolved. CDR3 length: 15 amino acids. CDR1 and CDR2 from the germline V gene are DFQATT and SNEGSKA (reference sequence). V was clipped by 0 bases and J by 8 bases, with 19 bases between them. The DNA of the CDR3 is TGCAGTGCTAGAGATGCCGGACCGGAGCTTCGGGGCTACACCTTC. Encoded protein: CSARDAGPELRGYTF.